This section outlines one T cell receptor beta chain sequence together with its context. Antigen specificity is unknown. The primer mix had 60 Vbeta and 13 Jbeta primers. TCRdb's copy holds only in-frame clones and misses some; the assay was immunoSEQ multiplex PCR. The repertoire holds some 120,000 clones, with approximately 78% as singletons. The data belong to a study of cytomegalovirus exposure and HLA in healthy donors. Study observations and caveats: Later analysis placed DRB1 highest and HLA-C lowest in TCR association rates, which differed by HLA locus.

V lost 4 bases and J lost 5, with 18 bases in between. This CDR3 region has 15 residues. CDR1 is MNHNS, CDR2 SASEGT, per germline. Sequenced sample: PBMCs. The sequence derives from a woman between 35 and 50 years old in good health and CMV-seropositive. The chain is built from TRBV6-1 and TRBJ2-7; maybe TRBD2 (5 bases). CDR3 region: CASSVPRDRAHEQYF. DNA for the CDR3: TGTGCCAGCAGTGTACCTCGGGATAGAGCCCACGAGCAGTACTTC.